Below are 20 T cell receptor beta chains sequenced from a single sample in a study of T cell changes during pregnancy in multiple sclerosis. Only in-frame clones appear in the TCRdb table, and some are missing; sequencing was by immunoSEQ multiplex PCR. The data contain roughly 93,000 clones, around 94% of them singletons. The source was peripheral blood, collected after pregnancy. The source of these receptors is a female donor with multiple sclerosis, enrolled in a pregnancy study.

This sequence joins TRBV30 and TRBJ1-5; TRBD1 might be the D (5 bases). This CDR3 is built from 14 residues. The germline V and J ends were trimmed by 4 bases and 6 bases, with 16 bases remaining between them. Germline V lookup: CDR1 GTSNPN, CDR2 SVGIG (reference sequence). Written as DNA, the CDR3 is TGTGCCTGGACACAATCAGGGAATCCTCAGCCCCAGCATTTT. Its protein is CAWTQSGNPQPQHF.

The rearrangement uses TRBV18 and TRBJ2-2; 10 nucleotides align to TRBD1. CDR3 length: 16 residues. Trimming removed 2 bases from V and 7 bases from J; junction bases left unmatched: 7. CDR1 is KGHSH, CDR2 LQKENI, per germline. The CDR3 is CASSPGQGEIHGELFF. The CDR3 DNA follows: TGTGCCAGCTCACCAGGACAGGGGGAAATTCACGGGGAGCTGTTTTTT.

The chain couples TRBV13 to TRBJ2-7; TRBD1 is a possible D gene (5 bases). V was pared by 4 bases and J by 3 bases, with 10 bases between. The CDR3 covers 13 residues. Germline CDR1 reads PRHDT; CDR2 reads FYEKMQ (reference sequence). The DNA of the CDR3 is TGTGCCAGCAGCTCACGCAGGGTCTACGAGCAGTACTTC. Translation gives CASSSRRVYEQYF.

As DNA, the CDR3 is TGTGCCAGCAGCTTAGGGTGGGGGGGCACAGATACGCAGTATTTT. Translating it yields CASSLGWGGTDTQYF. The chain couples TRBV7-3 to TRBJ2-3; weak D call: TRBD2 (6 bases). The V and J ends lost 2 bases and 1 base respectively, with 10 bases between them. Per germline, CDR1 SGHTA and CDR2 FQGTGA. CDR3 size: 15 residues.

The chain couples TRBV2 to TRBJ2-3, with D perhaps matching TRBD2 (5 bases). Trimming removed 4 bases at V and 4 bases at J, with 15 bases between. Germline lookup yields CDR1 SNHLY and CDR2 FYNNEI. This CDR3 spans 15 amino acids. CDR3 sequence (DNA): TGTGCCAGCAGTGGTAAGGCTAGCCTCGCAGATACGCAGTATTTT. Translated: CASSGKASLADTQYF.

The chain joins TRBV5-6 to TRBJ1-1; no clear D. From germline, CDR1 is SGHDT and CDR2 YYEEEE. Trimming took 3 bases from V and 6 from J, leaving 15 bases between them. This CDR3 comprises 14 residues. The CDR3 DNA follows: TGTGCCAGCAGCTCCCCCTTAGCGGGGTCTGAAGCTTTCTTT. It specifies CASSSPLAGSEAFF.

This clone is a singleton in its sample. The V gene is TRBV2, the J gene TRBJ1-1; 10 bases line up with TRBD1. CDR1 is SNHLY and CDR2 is FYNNEI in the germline V gene. This CDR3 contains 13 residues. J was trimmed by 4 bases and V by 7 bases; bases with no gene match: 3. DNA for the CDR3: TGTGCCAGCACCGGACAGGGGGGCACTGAAGCTTTCTTT. As protein: CASTGQGGTEAFF. Using reference TRBV2 and TRBJ1-1 for the parts outside the CDR3, the full variable domain is EPEVTQTPSHQVTQMGQEVILRCVPISNHLYFYWYRQILGQKVEFLVSFYNNEISEKSEIFDDQFSVERPDGSNFTLKIRSTKLEDSAMYFCASTGQGGTEAFFGQGTRLTVV.

This chain uses TRBV9 with TRBJ1-1; D gene unclear. In germline, CDR1 is SGDLS, CDR2 YYNGEE. The CDR3 sequence is 13 residues long. Between the trimmed V and J ends, which lost 0 bases and 7 bases, there was a span of 10 bases. In nucleotides, the CDR3 is TGTGCCAGCAGCGTAGGGTTATATAGTGAAGCTTTCTTT. It specifies CASSVGLYSEAFF.

The rearrangement links TRBV5-6 to TRBJ2-5, with 10 bases lining up with TRBD2. This CDR3 is built from 17 residues. V gave up 0 bases and J gave up 2 bases; unmatched junction bases: 7. Germline lookup yields CDR1 SGHDT and CDR2 YYEEEE. The CDR3 bases are TGTGCCAGCAGCTTGGTGGCTAGCGGGGGTTCACAAGAGACCCAGTACTTC. It encodes CASSLVASGGSQETQYF.

This chain joins TRBV18 and TRBJ2-7, with 7 bases fitting TRBD2. V lost 3 bases and J lost 3; bases outside the gene matches: 5. The CDR3 has 14 residues. CDR1 and CDR2 (germline): KGHSH, LQKENI. The DNA for the CDR3 is TGTGCCAGCTCACCTCGCCGGGACTACTACGAGCAGTACTTC. Residues: CASSPRRDYYEQYF.

The rearrangement uses TRBV11-2 and TRBJ2-7; D call uncertain. Germline CDR1 and CDR2: SGHAT and FQNNGV. Between the trimmed V and J ends, which lost 5 bases and 4 bases, there was a span of 18 bases. The CDR3 consists of 15 residues. The CDR3: CASSPLSGLGYEQYF. The CDR3 DNA reads TGTGCCAGCAGCCCCTTATCGGGTTTGGGTTACGAGCAGTACTTC.

CDR3 coding DNA: TGTGCCAGCAGCTTAGGTCCGGGGATGACTGAAGCTTTCTTT. Protein product: CASSLGPGMTEAFF. This chain uses TRBV7-2 with TRBJ1-1, with D unclear. V was shortened by 1 base and J by 5 bases, with 11 bases between the two germline ends. The CDR3 is made up of 14 amino acids. Germline-derived CDR1 and CDR2 are SGHTA and FQGNSA.

The chain joins TRBV4-1 to TRBJ2-3, with 8 positions matching TRBD2. With 1 base clipped from V and 6 bases from J, the junction kept 9 bases outside the gene matches. Germline V gene data show CDR1 as MGHRA and CDR2 as YSYEKL. The CDR3 sequence is 16 residues long. DNA for the CDR3: TGCGCCAGCAGCCAAGCGTGGGCGGGGGGCGAGGATACGCAGTATTTT. Translated: CASSQAWAGGEDTQYF.

The rearrangement joins TRBV14 to TRBJ1-1; D unresolved. V lost 0 bases and J lost 11, with 22 bases in between. The CDR3 contains 16 residues. The germline gives CDR1 SGHDN, CDR2 FVKESK. The CDR3 coding sequence is TGTGCCAGCAGCCAAGATGGAGGCCGAGGCACCTTAATGGCTTTCTTT. As protein: CASSQDGGRGTLMAFF.

V gene TRBV5-1 combines with J gene TRBJ2-2; D possibly corresponds to TRBD2 (6 bases). In germline, CDR1 is SGHRS, CDR2 YFSETQ. CDR3 length equals 13 residues. The V end lost 3 bases, the J end lost 7 bases, and 10 bases lay between the germline ends. CDR3 sequence (DNA): TGCGCCAGCAGCTCACTAGCTGGCGGGGAGCTGTTTTTT. Translated: CASSSLAGGELFF.

The gene calls are TRBV7-6 and TRBJ2-1; 7 bases match TRBD2. CDR3 length equals 19 residues. Germline-derived CDR1 and CDR2 are SGHVS and FNYEAQ. V lost 2 bases to trimming and J lost 5 bases; unmatched junction nucleotides: 18. CDR3 region: CASSLRGRAVIAGDNEQFF. CDR3 bases: TGTGCCAGCAGCTTAAGAGGGAGGGCAGTAATCGCCGGAGACAATGAGCAGTTCTTC.

This sequence joins TRBV6-6 and TRBJ2-7; tentative D call: TRBD2 (5 bases). V was pared by 5 bases and J by 5 bases, with 13 bases between. This CDR3 contains 13 residues. CDR1 MNHNY and CDR2 SVGAGI come from the germline V gene (reference sequence). The DNA for the CDR3 is TGTGCCAGCAGTGCTACGGACGGGGACGAGCAGTACTTC. It is translated as CASSATDGDEQYF.

The V gene is TRBV1, the J gene TRBJ2-1; the table calls TRBD2, which could not be checked here. TRBV1 is designated a pseudogene. The CDR3 consists of 17 residues. CDR3 nucleotides: TGCACCAGGCTACCATCCCAAACTAGCGGATCATACAATGAGCAGTTCTTC. As protein: CTRLPSQTSGSYNEQFF.

With regard to this clone: This clone may be a read error of a much larger clone one base away. The CDR3 region is CASSPGQSTEAFF. CDR3 nucleotides: TGTGCCAGCAGTCCGGGACAGAGCACTGAAGCTTTCTTT. The rearrangement links TRBV28 to TRBJ1-1; 7 bases match TRBD1. CDR1 MDHEN and CDR2 SYDVKM come from the germline V gene. CDR3 size: 13 residues. The ends lost 5 bases at V and 4 bases at J; junction bases unmatched: 4.

This clone was seen only a few times. The chain uses TRBV29-1 and TRBJ1-1; TRBD1 matches at 9 bases. Losses at the gene ends were 7 bases for V and 4 bases for J; bases not matched to a gene: 7. Germline lookup yields CDR1 SQVTM and CDR2 ANQGSEA. The CDR3 has 13 residues. In nucleotides, the CDR3 is TGCAGCGCTGGGGACAGGGAGGTCACTGAAGCTTTCTTT. Protein sequence: CSAGDREVTEAFF.